Here is one T cell receptor beta chain with its context. This clonotype was counted only a few times. Its antigen is not yet known. No much larger clonotype is one base removed from it; base qualities were not supplied. This sample was taken from a study of T-cell reconstitution after alpha-beta-depleted transplantation in children (dated by TCRdb to 2015 to 2016). As for the study more broadly: Using TCR repertoire profiling, the study followed T-cell immune reconstitution in a quantitative way in children after TCRalphabeta/CD19-depleted allogeneic hematopoietic cell transplantation. Study-wide findings and limitations: Apparently early alphabetaT-cell count recovery about two months after transplant reportedly relied on only several hundred rapidly expanded clones derived from non-depleted graft cells. The high TCRbeta diversity at day 60 in some patients was ascribed to recipient T cells and intrathymic progenitors that had survived conditioning. The frequencies of hyperexpanded clones fell over the following months, and after one year, T-cell counts and TCRbeta diversity were mostly attributed to newly produced T cells.

The library was prepared using PCR. This sample was sequenced with an Illumina HiSeq 2500. To normalize quantification of the TCRbeta repertoire, the TCR libraries were built with molecular barcoding that relied on unique molecular identifiers. TCRdb took the public reads, trimmed them with fastp at Q25, ran MiXCR for clone calling and kept in-frame beta chains. Rows are unified per CDR3 protein, each entry keeping the most common DNA and genes. The sample includes approximately 44,000 distinct CDR3 sequences, with more than 5% observed a single time. The top ten constitute around 30% of the sample. This specimen's time point label, interpreted: day 60 (about 2 months) after transplantation. The treatment or condition label here, explained by the study, means: allogeneic hematopoietic cell transplantation with graft depleted of TCRalphabeta T cells and CD19 B cells. TCRalphabeta/CD19-depleted allogeneic hematopoietic cell grafts were given to the transplant recipients, all of whom were children.

The CDR3, from cysteine to phenylalanine, totals 19 residues. Kept here is only the CDR3 DNA, which spans 57 bases and is read in frame from base 1. The receptor comes from a female patient aged 2 to 10 who had a stem cell transplant for aplastic anemia, so the T cells may come from the graft donor. Sequenced here: PBMCs, mostly from graft donor cells, sampled 60 days after TCRalphabeta/CD19-depleted stem cell transplant. Rearrangement joined TRBV21-1 to TRBJ1-1; the DNA was not compared with TRBD1, the D call given in the table. TRBV21-1 is a listed pseudogene. The DNA is TGTGCCAGCAGCACCCCTCAGGACAGGGGGAGATATCTGGACACTGAAGCTTTCTTT. Its product reads: CASSTPQDRGRYLDTEAFF.